Listed below are T cell receptor beta chains from one sample, sequenced in a study of blood T cells in healthy people across ages. TCRdb re-derived calls from the 5' RACE reads in MiXCR, one entry per CDR3 protein. The sample has about 680,000 distinct CDR3 sequences, roughly 49% seen once. Sample: blood. These receptors were taken from a woman aged 55-70 years in good health. CDR3s include the opening cysteine and the closing phenylalanine or tryptophan. D genes are given only for firm matches. Not every row has a clone size; where given, it reads once, few, many or a size class.

d_call,clone_size,v_call,j_call,cdr3_nt,cdr3_aa
TRBD2,few,TRBV4-2,TRBJ2-1,TGTGCCAGCAGCCAAGACGCCGCGGGGGGGCGGACTTACAATGAGCAGTTCTTC,CASSQDAAGGRTYNEQFF
-,-,TRBV25-1,TRBJ2-5,TGTGCCAGCAGTGAATTCAGGGCGGGAAAGGAGACCCAGTACTTC,CASSEFRAGKETQYF
-,-,TRBV21-1,TRBJ2-1,TGTGCCAGCAGCGCGAGTTCGGCAAGGGGGCTGATTCACCACAATGAGCAGTTCTTC,CASSASSARGLIHHNEQFF
-,few,TRBV7-3,TRBJ2-1,TGTGCCAGCAGCCCGACTCGCTCCTACAATGAGCAGTTCTTC,CASSPTRSYNEQFF
-,few,TRBV6-2/TRBV6-3,TRBJ2-1,TGTGCCAGCAGTTACCGTTCCTACAATGAGCAGTTCTTC,CASSYRSYNEQFF
TRBD2,few,TRBV4-2,TRBJ2-5,TGTGCCAGCAGCCCCCGAGTAGCGGGAGGGAGGGGCCAAGAGACCCAGTACTTC,CASSPRVAGGRGQETQYF
-,-,TRBV11-2,TRBJ2-3,TGTGCCAGCAGCTTATTTCTTGGGGCTTCAGATACGCAGTATTTT,CASSLFLGASDTQYF
TRBD2,-,TRBV4-3,TRBJ2-7,TGCGCCAGCAGCCAGGGCACGGGACTAGCGGGAAGGTACGAGCAGTACTTC,CASSQGTGLAGRYEQYF
TRBD2,-,TRBV20-1,TRBJ2-7,TGCAGTGCCCTATCCCCTAGCGGGAGTACCTACGAGCAGTACTTC,CSALSPSGSTYEQYF
-,few,TRBV7-2,TRBJ1-4,TGTGCCAGCAGCCCTACCGGGAGAACAAGTGCAACTAATGAAAAACTGTTTTTT,CASSPTGRTSATNEKLFF
-,-,TRBV28,TRBJ2-1,TGTGCCAGCAGGTCACCGACAGATCACAATGAGCAGTTCTTC,CASRSPTDHNEQFF